Given below is one T cell receptor beta chain in context. Its matching antigen is unknown. TCRdb independently ran MiXCR on the reads; one entry per CDR3 protein. Counted here are roughly 230,000 distinct CDR3 sequences, 22% occurring once; the ten biggest clones make up roughly 18%. This specimen belongs to a study of T cell repertoires in cytomegalovirus infection. The overall study: Public signatures in TCR beta pointed to CMV infection and matching HLA type. Study findings and constraints: The response measured ex vivo was dominated by TCR beta clonotypes (HLA-C-restricted and CMV-specific).

V gave up 5 bases and J gave up 11 bases; unmatched junction bases: 11. The CDR3 spans 15 residues. Germline assignment: CDR1 SGHDN and CDR2 FVKESK. Sequencing used CD8+ T cells from PBMCs. V is TRBV14 and J is TRBJ1-6, with 8 bases matching TRBD1. The TCR sequence derives from a human donor in good health (CMV status not recorded). Some clones in this sample may be carry-over from other donors' samples. The CDR3 here is CASSARDRMDPPLHF. In DNA form, the CDR3 reads TGTGCCAGCAGCGCCCGGGACAGGATGGATCCACCCCTCCACTTT.